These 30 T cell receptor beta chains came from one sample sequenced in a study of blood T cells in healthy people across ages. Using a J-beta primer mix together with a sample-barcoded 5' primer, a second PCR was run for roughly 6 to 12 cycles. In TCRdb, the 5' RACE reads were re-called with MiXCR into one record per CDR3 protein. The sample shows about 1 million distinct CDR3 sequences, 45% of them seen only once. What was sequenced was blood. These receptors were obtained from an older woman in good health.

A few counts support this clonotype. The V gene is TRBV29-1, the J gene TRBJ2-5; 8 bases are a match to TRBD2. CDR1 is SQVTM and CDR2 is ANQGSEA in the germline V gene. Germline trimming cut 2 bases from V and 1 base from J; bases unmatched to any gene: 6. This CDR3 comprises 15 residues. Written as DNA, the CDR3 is TGCAGCGTTGAAACGGGACTAGTAACCCAAGAGACCCAGTACTTC. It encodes CSVETGLVTQETQYF.

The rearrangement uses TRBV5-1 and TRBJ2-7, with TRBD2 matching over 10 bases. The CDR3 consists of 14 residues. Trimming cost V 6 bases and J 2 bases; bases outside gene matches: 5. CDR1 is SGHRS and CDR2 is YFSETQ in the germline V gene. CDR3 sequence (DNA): TGCGCCAGCACCCTAGCGGGAGCCCCCTACGAGCAGTACTTC. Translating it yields CASTLAGAPYEQYF.

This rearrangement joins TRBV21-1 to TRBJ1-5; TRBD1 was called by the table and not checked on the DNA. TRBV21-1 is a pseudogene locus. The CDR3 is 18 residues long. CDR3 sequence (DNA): TGTGCCAGCAGCAAAGCGGGGACAGGACCCTATAGCAATCAGCCCCAGCATTTT. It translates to CASSKAGTGPYSNQPQHF.

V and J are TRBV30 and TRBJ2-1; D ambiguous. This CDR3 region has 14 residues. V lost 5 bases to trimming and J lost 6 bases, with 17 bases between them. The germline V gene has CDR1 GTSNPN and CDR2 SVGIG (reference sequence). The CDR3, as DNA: TGTGCCTGGTGGTCTCAGGATAACTTCAATGAGCAGTTCTTC. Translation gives CAWWSQDNFNEQFF.

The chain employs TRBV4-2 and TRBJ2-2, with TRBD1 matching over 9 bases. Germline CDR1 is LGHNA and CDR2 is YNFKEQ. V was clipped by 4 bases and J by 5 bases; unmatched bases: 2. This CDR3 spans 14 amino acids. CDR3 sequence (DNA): TGTGCCAGCAGCCGCGACAGGGGGACCGGGGAGCTGTTTTTT. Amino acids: CASSRDRGTGELFF.

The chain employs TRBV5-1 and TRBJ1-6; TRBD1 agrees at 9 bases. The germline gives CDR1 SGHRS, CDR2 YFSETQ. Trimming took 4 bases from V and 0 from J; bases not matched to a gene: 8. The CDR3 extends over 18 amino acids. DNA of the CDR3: TGCGCCAGCAGCGACGGCGGGACAGGGAGCTCCTATAATTCACCCCTCCACTTT. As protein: CASSDGGTGSSYNSPLHF.

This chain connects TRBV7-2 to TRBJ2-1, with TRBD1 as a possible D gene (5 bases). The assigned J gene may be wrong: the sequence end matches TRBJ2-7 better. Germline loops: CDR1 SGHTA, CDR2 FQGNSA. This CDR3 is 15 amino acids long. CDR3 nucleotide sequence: TGTGCCAGCAGCCGAGGACAAGTTAAGTACAATGAGCAGTACTTC. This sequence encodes CASSRGQVKYNEQYF.

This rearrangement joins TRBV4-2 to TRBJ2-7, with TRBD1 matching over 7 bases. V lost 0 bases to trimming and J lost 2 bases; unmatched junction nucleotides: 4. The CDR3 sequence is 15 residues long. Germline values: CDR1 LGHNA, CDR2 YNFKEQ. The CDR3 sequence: CASSQDGTDPYEQYF. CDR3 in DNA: TGTGCCAGCAGCCAAGATGGGACAGATCCCTACGAGCAGTACTTC.

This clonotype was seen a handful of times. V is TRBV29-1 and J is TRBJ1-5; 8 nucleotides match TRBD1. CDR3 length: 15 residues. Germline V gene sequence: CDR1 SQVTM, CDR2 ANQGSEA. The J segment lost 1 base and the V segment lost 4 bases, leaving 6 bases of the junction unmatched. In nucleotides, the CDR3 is TGCAGCGTTGCCCTTACAGGGGGGAGCAATCAGCCCCAGCATTTT. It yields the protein CSVALTGGSNQPQHF.

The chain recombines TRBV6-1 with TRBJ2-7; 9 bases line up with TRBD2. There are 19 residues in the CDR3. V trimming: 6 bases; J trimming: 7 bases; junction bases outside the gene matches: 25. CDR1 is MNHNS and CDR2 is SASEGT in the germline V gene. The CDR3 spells CASRSVGGGAGGIRWEQYF. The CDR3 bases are TGTGCCAGCAGATCCGTCGGGGGTGGAGCGGGAGGAATACGCTGGGAGCAGTACTTC.

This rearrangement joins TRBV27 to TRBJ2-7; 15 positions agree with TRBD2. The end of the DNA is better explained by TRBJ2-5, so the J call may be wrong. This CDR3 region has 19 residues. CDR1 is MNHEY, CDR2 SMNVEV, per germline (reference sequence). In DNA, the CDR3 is TGTGCCAGCAGTTTCCGGACTAGCGGGAGGGGAAGGCGGGCAGAGACCCAGTACTTC. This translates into CASSFRTSGRGRRAETQYF.

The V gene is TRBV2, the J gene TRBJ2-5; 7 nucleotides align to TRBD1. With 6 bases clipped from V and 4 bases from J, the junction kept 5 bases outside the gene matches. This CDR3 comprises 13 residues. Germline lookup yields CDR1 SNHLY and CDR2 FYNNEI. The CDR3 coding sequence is TGTGCCAGCAGAGGAACAGGGGTAGAGACCCAGTACTTC. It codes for CASRGTGVETQYF.

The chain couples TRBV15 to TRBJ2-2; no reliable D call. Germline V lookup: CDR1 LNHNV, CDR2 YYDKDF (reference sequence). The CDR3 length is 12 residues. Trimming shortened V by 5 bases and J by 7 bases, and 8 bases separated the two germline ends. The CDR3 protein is CATSPTGGELFF. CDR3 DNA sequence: TGTGCCACCAGCCCTACCGGCGGGGAGCTGTTTTTT.

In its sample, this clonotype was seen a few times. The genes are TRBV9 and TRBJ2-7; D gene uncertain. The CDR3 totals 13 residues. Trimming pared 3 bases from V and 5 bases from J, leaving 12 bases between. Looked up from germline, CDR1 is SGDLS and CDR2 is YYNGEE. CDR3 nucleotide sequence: TGTGCCAGCAGCGCCGGGTTAGGGAACGAGCAGTACTTC. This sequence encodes CASSAGLGNEQYF.

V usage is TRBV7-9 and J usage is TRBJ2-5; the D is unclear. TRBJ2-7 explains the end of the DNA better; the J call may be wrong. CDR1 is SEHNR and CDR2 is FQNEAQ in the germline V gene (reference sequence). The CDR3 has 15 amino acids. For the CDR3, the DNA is TGTGCCAGCAGCTTTCCGGTCCCGAAGGGCGACGAGCAGTACTTC. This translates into CASSFPVPKGDEQYF.

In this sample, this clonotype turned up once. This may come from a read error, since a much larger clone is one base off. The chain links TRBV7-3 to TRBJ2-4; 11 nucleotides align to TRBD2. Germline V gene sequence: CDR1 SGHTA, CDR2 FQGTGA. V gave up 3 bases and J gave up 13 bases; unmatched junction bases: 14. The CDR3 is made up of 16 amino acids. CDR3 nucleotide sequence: TGTGCCAGCAGCTTTAGCGGGACTAGCGGATACAATGAGCAGTACTTC. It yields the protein CASSFSGTSGYNEQYF. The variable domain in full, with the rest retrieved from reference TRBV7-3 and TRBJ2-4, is GAGVSQTPSNKVTEKGKYVELRCDPISGHTALYWYRQSLGQGPEFLIYFQGTGAADDSGLPNDRFFAVRPEGSVSTLKIQRTERGDSAVYLCASSFSGTSGYNEQYFGAGTRLSVL.

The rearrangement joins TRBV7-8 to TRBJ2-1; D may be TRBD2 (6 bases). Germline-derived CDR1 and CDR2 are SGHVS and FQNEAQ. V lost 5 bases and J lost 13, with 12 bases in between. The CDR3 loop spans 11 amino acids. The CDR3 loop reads CASSKGLFQFF. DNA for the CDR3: TGTGCCAGCAGCAAGGGACTGTTTCAGTTCTTC.

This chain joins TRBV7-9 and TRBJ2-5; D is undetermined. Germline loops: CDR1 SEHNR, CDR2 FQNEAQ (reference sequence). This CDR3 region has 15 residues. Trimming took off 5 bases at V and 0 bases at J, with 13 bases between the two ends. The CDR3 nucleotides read TGTGCCAGCAGCCCCCATCAAACGTACCAAGAGACCCAGTACTTC. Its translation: CASSPHQTYQETQYF.

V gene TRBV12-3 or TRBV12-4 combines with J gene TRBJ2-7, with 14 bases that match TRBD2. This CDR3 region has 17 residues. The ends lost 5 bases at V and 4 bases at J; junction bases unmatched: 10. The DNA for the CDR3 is TGTGCCAGCAGTCCCCGACTAGCGGGAGGGCCCGCTTACGAGCAGTACTTC. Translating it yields CASSPRLAGGPAYEQYF.

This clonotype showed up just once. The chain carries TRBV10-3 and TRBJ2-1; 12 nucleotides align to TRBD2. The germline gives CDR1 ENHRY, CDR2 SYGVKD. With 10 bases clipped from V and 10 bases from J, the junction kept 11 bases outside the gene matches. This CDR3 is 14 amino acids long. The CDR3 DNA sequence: TGTGCCACTAGGACTAGCGGGACGGGTGAGGAGCAGTTCTTC. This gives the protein CATRTSGTGEEQFF.

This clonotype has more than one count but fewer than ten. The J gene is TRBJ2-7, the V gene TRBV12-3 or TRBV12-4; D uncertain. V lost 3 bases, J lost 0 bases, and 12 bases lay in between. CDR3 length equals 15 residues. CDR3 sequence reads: CASSFRETPSYEQYF. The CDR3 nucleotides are TGTGCCAGCAGTTTCCGAGAGACTCCCTCCTACGAGCAGTACTTC.

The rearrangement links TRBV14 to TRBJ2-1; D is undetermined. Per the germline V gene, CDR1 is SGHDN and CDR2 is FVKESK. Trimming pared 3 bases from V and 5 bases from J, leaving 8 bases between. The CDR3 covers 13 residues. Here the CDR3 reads CASSQYRDNEQFF. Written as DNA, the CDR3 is TGTGCCAGCAGCCAGTACCGGGACAATGAGCAGTTCTTC.

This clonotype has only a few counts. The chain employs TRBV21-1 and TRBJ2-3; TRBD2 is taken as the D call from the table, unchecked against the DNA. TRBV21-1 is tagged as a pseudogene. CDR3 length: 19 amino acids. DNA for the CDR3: TGTGCCAGCAGCACCCCATCAGTAGCGGAGCGAAGTAGCACAGATACGCAGTATTTT. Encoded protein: CASSTPSVAERSSTDTQYF.

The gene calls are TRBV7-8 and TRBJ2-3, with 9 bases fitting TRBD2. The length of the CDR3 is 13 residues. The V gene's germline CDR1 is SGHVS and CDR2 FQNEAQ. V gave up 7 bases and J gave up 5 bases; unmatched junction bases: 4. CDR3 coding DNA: TGTGCCAGCATTGCGGGAGGGCTAGATACGCAGTATTTT. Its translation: CASIAGGLDTQYF.

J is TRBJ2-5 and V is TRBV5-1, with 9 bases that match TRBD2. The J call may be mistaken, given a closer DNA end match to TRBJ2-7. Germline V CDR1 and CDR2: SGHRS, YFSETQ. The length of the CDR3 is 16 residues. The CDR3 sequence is CASSRGGTSSVNEQYF. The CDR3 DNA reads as TGCGCCAGCAGCAGGGGGGGGACTAGCTCTGTTAACGAGCAGTACTTC.

The CDR3 here is CASSPWTDIQYF. As DNA, the CDR3 is TGTGCCAGCAGCCCCTGGACAGACATTCAGTACTTC. The rearrangement uses TRBV7-9 and TRBJ2-4; D perhaps matches TRBD1 (6 bases). Trimming took 5 bases from V and 8 from J, leaving 10 bases between them. CDR1 and CDR2 from the germline V gene are SEHNR and FQNEAQ (reference sequence). This CDR3 has 12 amino acids. Supplemented by reference TRBV7-9 and TRBJ2-4, the full variable domain reads DTGVSQNPRHKITKRGQNVTFRCDPISEHNRLYWYRQTLGQGPEFLTYFQNEAQLEKSRLLSDRFSAERPKGSFSTLEIQRTEQGDSAMYLCASSPWTDIQYFGAGTRLSVL.

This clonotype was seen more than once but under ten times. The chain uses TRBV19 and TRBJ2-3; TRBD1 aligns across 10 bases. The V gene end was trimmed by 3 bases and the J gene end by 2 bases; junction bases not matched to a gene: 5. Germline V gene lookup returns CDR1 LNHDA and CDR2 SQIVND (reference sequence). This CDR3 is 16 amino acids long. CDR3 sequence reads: CASSMGQGRLTDTQYF. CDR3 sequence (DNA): TGTGCCAGTAGTATGGGACAGGGGCGACTCACAGATACGCAGTATTTT.

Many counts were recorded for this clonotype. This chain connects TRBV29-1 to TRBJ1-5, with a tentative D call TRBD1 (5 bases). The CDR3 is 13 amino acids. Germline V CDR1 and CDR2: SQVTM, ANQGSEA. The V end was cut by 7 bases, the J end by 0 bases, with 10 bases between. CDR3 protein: CSAGGGSNQPQHF. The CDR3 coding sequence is TGCAGCGCCGGGGGAGGTAGCAATCAGCCCCAGCATTTT.

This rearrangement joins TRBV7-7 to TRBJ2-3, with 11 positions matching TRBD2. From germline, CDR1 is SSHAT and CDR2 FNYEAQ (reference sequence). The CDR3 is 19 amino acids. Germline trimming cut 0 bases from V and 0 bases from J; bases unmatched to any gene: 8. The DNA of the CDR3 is TGTGCCAGCAGCTTAGCGGAAGAAACTAGCGGGAGAAGCACAGATACGCAGTATTTT. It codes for CASSLAEETSGRSTDTQYF.

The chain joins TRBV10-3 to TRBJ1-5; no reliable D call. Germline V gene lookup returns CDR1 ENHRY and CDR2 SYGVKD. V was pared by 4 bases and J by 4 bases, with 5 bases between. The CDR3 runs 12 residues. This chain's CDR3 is CAISGDNQPQHF. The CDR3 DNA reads TGTGCCATCAGTGGAGATAATCAGCCCCAGCATTTT.